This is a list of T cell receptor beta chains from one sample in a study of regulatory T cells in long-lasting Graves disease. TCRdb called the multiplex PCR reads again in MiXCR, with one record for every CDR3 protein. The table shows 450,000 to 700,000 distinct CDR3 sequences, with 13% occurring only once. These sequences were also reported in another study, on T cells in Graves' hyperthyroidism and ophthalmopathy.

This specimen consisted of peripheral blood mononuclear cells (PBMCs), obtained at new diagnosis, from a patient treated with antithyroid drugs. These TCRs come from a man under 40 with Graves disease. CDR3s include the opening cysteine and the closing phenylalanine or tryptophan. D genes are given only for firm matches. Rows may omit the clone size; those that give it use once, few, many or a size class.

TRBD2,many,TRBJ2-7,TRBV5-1,CASRDRGGPYEQYF,TGCGCCAGCAGGGATCGGGGAGGGCCCTACGAGCAGTACTTC
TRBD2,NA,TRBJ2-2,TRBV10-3,CAISELAGGELFF,TGTGCCATCAGTGAGCTAGCGGGCGGGGAGCTGTTTTTT
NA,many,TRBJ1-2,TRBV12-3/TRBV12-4,CASSPSNYGYTF,TGTGCCAGCAGCCCAAGTAACTATGGCTACACCTTC
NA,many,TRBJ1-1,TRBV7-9,CASSLMDGNTEAFF,TGTGCCAGCAGCTTAATGGACGGGAACACTGAAGCTTTCTTT
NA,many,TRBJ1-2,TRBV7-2,CASSLAHTYGYTF,TGTGCCAGCAGCTTAGCACATACCTATGGCTACACCTTC
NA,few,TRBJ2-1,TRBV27,CASSGGGWYYVDEQFF,TGTGCCAGCAGTGGTGGGGGCTGGTACTACGTGGATGAGCAGTTCTTC
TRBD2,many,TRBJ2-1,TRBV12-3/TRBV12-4,CASRVVAGGPYNEQFF,TGTGCCAGCCGAGTTGTAGCGGGAGGGCCCTACAATGAGCAGTTCTTC
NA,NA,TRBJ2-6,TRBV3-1,CASRLFSGANVLTF,TGTGCCAGCAGACTCTTCTCTGGGGCCAACGTCCTGACTTTC
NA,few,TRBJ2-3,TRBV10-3,CAITRRQGTDTQYF,TGTGCCATTACGAGGCGGCAGGGAACAGATACGCAGTATTTT
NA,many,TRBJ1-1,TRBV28,CASSFVTNTEAFF,TGTGCCAGCAGTTTCGTCACGAACACTGAAGCTTTCTTT